This is a list of T cell receptor beta chains from one sample in a study of T cell changes during pregnancy in multiple sclerosis. Clones were read by immunoSEQ multiplex PCR, and TCRdb kept only the in-frame ones, dropping some. The data show about 35,000 clones, more than 70% seen once. Sequencing used CD4+ T cells from peripheral blood mononuclear cells, obtained after pregnancy. The receptors originated from a female donor in good health, enrolled as a control in a pregnancy study. Each CDR3 is given with its conserved first and last residue. Fields, in order: clone size, V gene, D gene, J gene, CDR3 DNA, CDR3 protein. A D gene is named only where the DNA matches it firmly. Expanded clones are given a class, and other clones once, few, many or no size at all.

NA	TRBV2	TRBD1	TRBJ2-3	TGTGCCAGCAGTTTTGACAGGGGCCGCACAGATACGCAGTATTTT	CASSFDRGRTDTQYF
NA	TRBV2	NA	TRBJ2-3	TGTGCCAGCAGTGAACGGGTGGGTACGCAGTATTTT	CASSERVGTQYF
NA	TRBV5-4	NA	TRBJ2-1	TGTGCCAGCACCCCTAAGGGAGATGAGCAGTTCTTC	CASTPKGDEQFF
NA	TRBV13	TRBD2	TRBJ2-1	TGTGCCAGCAGCTTCTCTAGCGGGAGGGCCAATGAGCAGTTCTTC	CASSFSSGRANEQFF
once	TRBV28	TRBD1	TRBJ2-7	TGTGCCAGCAGTTTCTTACCGGGACAGTCCTACGAGCAGTACTTC	CASSFLPGQSYEQYF
few	TRBV5-1	NA	TRBJ1-6	TGCGCCAGCAGCTTGGCGGGTTCTGATAATTCACCCCTCCACTTT	CASSLAGSDNSPLHF
NA	TRBV14	TRBD1	TRBJ2-7	TGTGCCTCCAGGGGACAGGGGAAGACCTACGAGCAGTACTTC	CASRGQGKTYEQYF
NA	TRBV19	NA	TRBJ2-2	TGTGCCAGTAGAGATCTGCAGGGGAACACCGGGGAGCTGTTTTTT	CASRDLQGNTGELFF
NA	TRBV28	TRBD2	TRBJ2-1	TGTGCCAGCAGTTTACAGGGTAGCGGGATTTACAATGAGCAGTTCTTC	CASSLQGSGIYNEQFF
NA	TRBV4-1	TRBD1	TRBJ1-5	TGCGCCAGCAGCCAAGATTTAGGAGGGGGCGGGACGAGCAATCAGCCCCAGCATTTT	CASSQDLGGGGTSNQPQHF
NA	TRBV4-1	TRBD1	TRBJ1-1	TGCGCCAGCAGCCAACCACTCAGGGGGGCCTTAGAACAAGCTTTCTTT	CASSQPLRGALEQAFF
NA	TRBV7-2	NA	TRBJ2-2	TGTGCCAGCAGCACACTAGCGAACACCGGGGAGCTGTTTTTT	CASSTLANTGELFF
once	TRBV6-1	TRBD1	TRBJ1-6	TGTGCCAGCAGTGAAGCCCGACAGGGGGCGGCCTTTAATTCACCCCTCCACTTT	CASSEARQGAAFNSPLHF
NA	TRBV7-2	TRBD2	TRBJ2-7	TGTGCCAGCAGCCCCGGGGGGTGGGCAACCTACGAGCAGTACTTC	CASSPGGWATYEQYF
once	TRBV5-6	TRBD2	TRBJ2-7	TGTGCCAGCAGCCACTCTGGCGGTTTCCGACTAGCGGACTACTACGAGCAGTACTTC	CASSHSGGFRLADYYEQYF
NA	TRBV28	TRBD1	TRBJ2-7	TGTGCCAGCAGTTCAGGGACAGGCTTCTCCTACGAGCAGTACTTC	CASSSGTGFSYEQYF
NA	TRBV7-2	NA	TRBJ1-2	TGTGCCAGCAGCTTCGGGGGGCCGTTTGGCTACACCTTC	CASSFGGPFGYTF
NA	TRBV5-4	TRBD1	TRBJ2-5	TGTGCCAGCAGCTCGTTAAACACAGGGGTTTGGACCCAGTACTTC	CASSSLNTGVWTQYF
NA	TRBV7-2	NA	TRBJ2-1	TGTGCCAGCAGCTTAGCAGCGGGCAATCCGTACAATGAGCAGTTCTTC	CASSLAAGNPYNEQFF
NA	TRBV7-8	TRBD1	TRBJ1-3	TGTGCCAGCAGCCTGGGACAGGGAAACACCATATATTTT	CASSLGQGNTIYF
NA	TRBV4-3	TRBD2	TRBJ2-2	TGCGCCAGCAGCCAAGATCTAGCGGGGGTCCGGGGCGGGGAGCTGTTTTTT	CASSQDLAGVRGGELFF
NA	TRBV18	NA	TRBJ1-1	TGTGCCAGCTCACCACGGACTAACACTGAAGCTTTCTTT	CASSPRTNTEAFF
NA	TRBV12-1	NA	TRBJ1-4	TGTGCCAGCAGCTCGCGTTGCCCCAATGAAAAACTGTTTTTT	CASSSRCPNEKLFF
NA	TRBV5-4	NA	TRBJ2-1	TGTGCCAGCAGCTTACTCTCAGGGCCCAATGAGCAGTTCTTC	CASSLLSGPNEQFF
NA	TRBV30	TRBD1	TRBJ1-2	TGTGCCTGGACCGCGGGACAGGGACATGGCTACACCTTC	CAWTAGQGHGYTF
NA	TRBV27	NA	TRBJ1-4	TGTGCCAGCAGTCCCCTACAGGGACGAGAAAAACTGTTTTTT	CASSPLQGREKLFF
NA	TRBV2	NA	TRBJ2-7	TGTGCCAGCAGTCCTGGGACATATTCCTACGAGCAGTACTTC	CASSPGTYSYEQYF
NA	TRBV6-1	NA	TRBJ1-5	TGTGCCAGCAGTGAAGGTCCGGGATCGGGCAATCAGCCCCAGCATTTT	CASSEGPGSGNQPQHF
NA	TRBV9	TRBD2	TRBJ2-7	TGTGCCAGCAGCGTAGCTGGGACTAGTATTTACGAGCAGTACTTC	CASSVAGTSIYEQYF
NA	TRBV30	TRBD1	TRBJ1-5	TGTGCCTGGAGCGGGGACAGCCTCATTGATCAGCCCCAGCATTTT	CAWSGDSLIDQPQHF
NA	TRBV9	NA	TRBJ1-1	TGTGCCAGCAGCTCTCCTGGGGGGGGTGAAGCTTTCTTT	CASSSPGGGEAFF
NA	TRBV6-4	NA	TRBJ2-1	TGTGCCAGCAGTGAAGATAGGCAGGATCCCCACAATGAGCAGTTCTTC	CASSEDRQDPHNEQFF
once	TRBV19	TRBD1	TRBJ1-2	TGTGCCAGTAGTATCTCGACAGGGTATATGGGCTACACCTTC	CASSISTGYMGYTF
NA	TRBV6-5	TRBD1	TRBJ2-2	TGTGCCAGCAGCGTCCGGGACAGGGTGCCCGGGGAGCTGTTTTTT	CASSVRDRVPGELFF
NA	TRBV5-4	NA	TRBJ2-2	TGTGCCAGCAGCTTGTACCCGGGTCCGAACACCGGGGAGCTGTTTTTT	CASSLYPGPNTGELFF
NA	TRBV5-1	NA	TRBJ1-3	TGCGCCAGCAGCTTGGAGGTGTCGGGGTCTGGAAACACCATATATTTT	CASSLEVSGSGNTIYF
NA	TRBV30	NA	TRBJ1-6	TGTGCCTGGAGTGTACTTGTCTCGGGGTATAATTCACCCCTCCACTTT	CAWSVLVSGYNSPLHF
once	TRBV28	TRBD2	TRBJ2-3	TGTGCCAGCACCCCCCTAGCGGCACACACAGATACGCAGTATTTT	CASTPLAAHTDTQYF
NA	TRBV29-1	NA	TRBJ1-2	TGCAGCGTTGGCGACAATGGCTACACCTTC	CSVGDNGYTF
once	TRBV10-2	NA	TRBJ1-2	TGCGCCAGCAGTCCCTCCGGGGGGAGCGCCTATGGCTACACCTTC	CASSPSGGSAYGYTF
NA	TRBV6-1	NA	TRBJ2-1	TGTGCCAGCAGTGGCCCCCCTGCGGGTGAGCAGTTCTTC	CASSGPPAGEQFF